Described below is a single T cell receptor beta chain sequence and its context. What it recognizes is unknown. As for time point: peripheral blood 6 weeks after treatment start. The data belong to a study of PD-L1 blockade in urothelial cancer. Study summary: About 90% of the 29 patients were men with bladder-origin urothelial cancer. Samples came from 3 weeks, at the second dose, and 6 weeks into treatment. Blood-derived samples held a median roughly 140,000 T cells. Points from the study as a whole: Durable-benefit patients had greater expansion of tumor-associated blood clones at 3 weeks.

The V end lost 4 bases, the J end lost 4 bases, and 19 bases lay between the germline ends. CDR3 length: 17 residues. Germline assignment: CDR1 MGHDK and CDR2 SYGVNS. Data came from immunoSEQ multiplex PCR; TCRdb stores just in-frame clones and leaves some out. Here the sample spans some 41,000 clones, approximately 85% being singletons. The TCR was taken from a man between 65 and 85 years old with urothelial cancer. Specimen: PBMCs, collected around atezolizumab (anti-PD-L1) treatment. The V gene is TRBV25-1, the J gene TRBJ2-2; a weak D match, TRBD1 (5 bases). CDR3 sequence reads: CASSGRGWQLSTGELFF. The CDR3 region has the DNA TGTGCCAGCAGTGGTAGGGGCTGGCAGCTCTCCACCGGGGAGCTGTTTTTT.